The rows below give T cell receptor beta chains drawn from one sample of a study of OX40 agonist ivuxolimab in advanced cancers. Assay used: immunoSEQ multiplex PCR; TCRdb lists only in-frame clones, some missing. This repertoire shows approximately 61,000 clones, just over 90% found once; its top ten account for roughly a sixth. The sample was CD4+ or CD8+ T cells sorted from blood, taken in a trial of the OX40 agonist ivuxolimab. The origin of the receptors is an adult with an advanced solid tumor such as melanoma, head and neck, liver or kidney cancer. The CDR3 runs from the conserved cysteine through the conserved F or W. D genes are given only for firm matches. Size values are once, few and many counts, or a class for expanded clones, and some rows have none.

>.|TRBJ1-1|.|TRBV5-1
CASSLVRGAGTEAFF
TGCGCCAGCAGCTTGGTGAGGGGGGCCGGCACTGAAGCTTTCTTT
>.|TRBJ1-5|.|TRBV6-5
CASKPFGGGNQPQHF
TGTGCCAGCAAACCCTTTGGGGGGGGCAATCAGCCCCAGCATTTT
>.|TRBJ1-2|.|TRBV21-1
CASSAGQREYYGYTF
TGTGCCAGCAGCGCGGGACAGAGAGAGTACTATGGCTACACCTTC
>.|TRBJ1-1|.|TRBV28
CASRDDMNTEAFF
TGTGCCAGCAGGGACGACATGAACACTGAAGCTTTCTTT
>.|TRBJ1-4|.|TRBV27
CASSLVGGYIEKLFF
TGTGCCAGCAGTTTAGTAGGGGGTTATATTGAAAAACTGTTTTTT
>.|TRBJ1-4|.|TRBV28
CASRRNEKLFF
TGTGCCAGCAGGAGGAATGAAAAACTGTTTTTT
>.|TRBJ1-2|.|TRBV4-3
CASSQDLSLRAF
TGCGCCAGCAGCCAAGACCTGTCCCTTCGAGCGTTC
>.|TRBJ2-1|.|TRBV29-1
CSVEGDGKSSYNEQFF
TGCAGCGTTGAGGGGGACGGGAAAAGCTCCTACAATGAGCAGTTCTTC
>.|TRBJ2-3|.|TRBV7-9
CASSRTRTLDTQYF
TGTGCCAGCAGCCGAACTAGGACTCTAGATACGCAGTATTTT
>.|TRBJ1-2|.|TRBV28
CASSLTANYGYTF
TGTGCCAGCAGTTTGACCGCAAACTATGGCTACACCTTC
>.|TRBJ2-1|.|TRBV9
CASSVMGYTEQFF
TGTGCCAGCAGCGTAATGGGCTATACTGAGCAGTTCTTC
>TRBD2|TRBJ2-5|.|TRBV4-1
CASSQDRGEILAGVPRGEQYF
TGCGCCAGCAGCCAAGATAGGGGGGAGATCCTAGCGGGGGTACCGCGTGGTGAGCAGTACTTC
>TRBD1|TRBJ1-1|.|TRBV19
CASNTGVRTEAFF
TGTGCCAGTAATACAGGGGTACGGACTGAAGCTTTCTTT
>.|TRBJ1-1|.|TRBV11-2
CASSLGRQEAFF
TGTGCCAGCAGCTTAGGTCGGCAGGAAGCTTTCTTT
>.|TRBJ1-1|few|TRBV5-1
CASSWRDFNTEAFF
TGCGCCAGCAGCTGGCGAGACTTCAACACTGAAGCTTTCTTT
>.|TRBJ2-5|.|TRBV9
CASSEGDLGQETQYF
TGTGCCAGCAGCGAGGGGGATTTGGGTCAAGAGACCCAGTACTTC
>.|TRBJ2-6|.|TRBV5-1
CASSFYMYDSGANVLTF
TGCGCCAGCAGCTTTTACATGTATGACTCTGGGGCCAACGTCCTGACTTTC
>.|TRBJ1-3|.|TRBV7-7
CASSPQPGYSSGNTIYF
TGTGCTAGCAGCCCGCAGCCGGGATATTCGTCTGGAAACACCATATATTTT
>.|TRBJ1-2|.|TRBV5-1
CASSLDPGASYGYTF
TGCGCCAGCAGCTTGGATCCGGGGGCTAGCTATGGCTACACCTTC
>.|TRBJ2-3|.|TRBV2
CASSEETASTDTQYF
TGTGCCAGCAGTGAAGAGACAGCTAGCACAGATACGCAGTATTTT
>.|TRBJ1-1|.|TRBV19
CASWIGEGGTEAFF
TGTGCCAGTTGGATAGGCGAGGGGGGCACTGAAGCTTTCTTT
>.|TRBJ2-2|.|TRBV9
CASSVGDTGELFF
TGTGCCAGCAGCGTAGGAGATACCGGGGAGCTGTTTTTT
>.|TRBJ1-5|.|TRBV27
CASSLSRLGGNQPQHF
TGTGCCAGCAGTTTATCCCGACTAGGGGGCAATCAGCCCCAGCATTTT
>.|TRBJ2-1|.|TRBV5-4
CASSPSGSNYNEQFF
TGTGCCAGCAGCCCATCGGGGAGCAACTACAATGAGCAGTTCTTC
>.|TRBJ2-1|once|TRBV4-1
CASSQLAPEVLYYEQFF
TGCGCCAGCAGCCAACTGGCGCCCGAGGTGCTCTACTATGAGCAGTTCTTC
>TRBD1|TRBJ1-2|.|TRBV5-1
CASSGQTGEHYGYTF
TGCGCCAGCAGCGGACAGACAGGGGAACACTATGGCTACACCTTC
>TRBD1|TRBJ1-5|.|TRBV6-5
CASSTDREPNQPQHF
TGTGCCAGCAGTACGGACAGGGAACCGAATCAGCCCCAGCATTTT
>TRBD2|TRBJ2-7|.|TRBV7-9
CASSGPGLAIYEQYF
TGTGCCAGCAGCGGACCGGGACTAGCTATCTACGAGCAGTACTTC
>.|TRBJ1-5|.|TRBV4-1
CASSQARVGNQPQHF
TGCGCCAGCAGCCAAGCAAGGGTTGGCAATCAGCCCCAGCATTTT
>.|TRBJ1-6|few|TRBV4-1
CASTQGNDNSPLHF
TGCGCCAGCACCCAGGGGAATGATAATTCACCCCTCCACTTT
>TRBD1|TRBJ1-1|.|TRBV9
CASSGRTGFGTEAFF
TGTGCCAGCAGCGGTCGGACAGGGTTTGGCACTGAAGCTTTCTTT
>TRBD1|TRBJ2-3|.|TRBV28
CASNLVQGADTQYF
TGTGCCAGCAATCTCGTACAGGGGGCGGATACGCAGTATTTT
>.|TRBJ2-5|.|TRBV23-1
CASRTAMETQYF
TGCGCCAGCAGAACAGCAATGGAGACCCAGTACTTC
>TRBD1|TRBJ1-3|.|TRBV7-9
CASTGTASGNTIYF
TGTGCCAGCACTGGGACAGCCTCTGGAAACACCATATATTTT
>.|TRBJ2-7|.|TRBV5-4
CASSLGVTASYEQYF
TGTGCCAGCAGCTTGGGAGTGACAGCTTCCTACGAGCAGTACTTC
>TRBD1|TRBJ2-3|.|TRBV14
CASSRTGFNTDTQYF
TGTGCCAGCAGCCGGACAGGATTTAATACAGATACGCAGTATTTT
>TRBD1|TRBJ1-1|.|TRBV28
CASSSQGWPEAFF
TGTGCCAGCAGTTCACAGGGGTGGCCTGAAGCTTTCTTT
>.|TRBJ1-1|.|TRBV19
CASSIERGPLTEAFF
TGTGCCAGTAGTATAGAAAGGGGTCCCCTCACTGAAGCTTTCTTT
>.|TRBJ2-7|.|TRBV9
CASSPRDPYYEQYF
TGTGCCAGCAGCCCCCGGGACCCATACTACGAGCAGTACTTC
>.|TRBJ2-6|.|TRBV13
CASSLDGELAGANVLTF
TGTGCCAGCAGCTTAGACGGGGAACTCGCTGGGGCCAACGTCCTGACTTTC
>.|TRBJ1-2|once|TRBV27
CASSMDGPYGYTF
TGTGCCAGCAGTATGGACGGACCCTATGGCTACACCTTC
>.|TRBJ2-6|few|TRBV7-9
CASTAPSSGANVLTF
TGTGCCAGCACAGCGCCTAGCTCTGGGGCCAACGTCCTGACTTTC
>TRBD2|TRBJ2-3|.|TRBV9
CASSPAGGGTDTQYF
TGTGCCAGCAGCCCAGCGGGGGGCGGCACAGATACGCAGTATTTT
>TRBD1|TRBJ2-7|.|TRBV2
CASSVSGTGYSYEQYF
TGTGCCAGCAGTGTGAGTGGGACAGGGTACTCCTACGAGCAGTACTTC
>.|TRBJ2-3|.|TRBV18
CASSSGDTQYF
TGTGCCAGCTCTTCGGGAGATACGCAGTATTTT
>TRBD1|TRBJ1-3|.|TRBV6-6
CASIRGPGNTIYF
TGTGCCAGCATTAGGGGGCCTGGAAACACCATATATTTT
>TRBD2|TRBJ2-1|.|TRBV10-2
CASSDLGGAGSYNEQFF
TGCGCCAGCAGTGATTTGGGAGGGGCCGGCTCCTACAATGAGCAGTTCTTC
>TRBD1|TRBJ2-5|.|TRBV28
CASSSGQGAVSPQETQYF
TGTGCCAGCAGTTCAGGACAGGGGGCGGTATCCCCCCAAGAGACCCAGTACTTC
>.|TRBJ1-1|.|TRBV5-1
CASRQGGNTEAFF
TGCGCCAGCAGGCAGGGAGGGAACACTGAAGCTTTCTTT
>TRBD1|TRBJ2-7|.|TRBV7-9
CASSPGQGAYEQYF
TGTGCCAGCAGTCCGGGACAGGGCGCCTACGAGCAGTACTTC
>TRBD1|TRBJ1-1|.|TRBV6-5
CASSYSERGQATEAFF
TGTGCCAGCAGTTACTCGGAGCGAGGACAGGCTACTGAAGCTTTCTTT